The 27 T cell receptor beta chains given below trace back to one sample, sequenced in a study of cytomegalovirus exposure and HLA in healthy donors. The PCR employed 60 Vbeta primers together with 13 Jbeta primers. Only in-frame clones appear in the TCRdb table, and some are missing; sequencing was by immunoSEQ multiplex PCR. The repertoire holds 130,000 to 150,000 clones, roughly four fifths seen once, with 2.5% to 3.5% in the top ten. Sequencing was done on a sample of PBMCs. The receptor source for this set is a middle-aged man in good health and CMV-seropositive.

The chain recombines TRBV7-6 with TRBJ2-5, with TRBD2 identical over 8 bases. The CDR3 is 13 amino acids. The germline V gene encodes CDR1 SGHVS and CDR2 FNYEAQ. J gave up 4 bases and V 4 bases, and 2 bases lay outside the gene matches. In DNA, the CDR3 is TGTGCCAGCAGCTATACTAGCGGAGAGACCCAGTACTTC. Its translation is CASSYTSGETQYF.

This clone was counted only a few times. The chain combines TRBV9 with TRBJ2-1, with 8 nucleotides matching TRBD2. Germline V lookup: CDR1 SGDLS, CDR2 YYNGEE. The CDR3 runs to 18 residues. V gave up 0 bases and J gave up 8 bases; unmatched junction bases: 16. The CDR3 spells CASSVAEGWSGRIDEQFF. CDR3 nucleotide sequence: TGTGCCAGCAGCGTAGCCGAGGGATGGAGCGGGAGAATCGATGAGCAGTTCTTC.

As to this clone: The sample has other DNA sequences that encode this CDR3 too. The gene calls are TRBV28 and TRBJ1-2; D remains ambiguous. Germline V CDR1 and CDR2: MDHEN, SYDVKM. The V and J ends lost 3 bases and 5 bases respectively, with 4 bases between them. CDR3 size: 11 residues. CDR3 bases: TGTGCCAGCAGTTTGAGTTATGGCTACACCTTC. This codes for CASSLSYGYTF.

The genes are TRBV29-1 and TRBJ2-1; a possible D gene is TRBD1 (8 bases). Trimming pared 4 bases from V and 0 bases from J, leaving 22 bases between. The CDR3 totals 18 residues. Germline loops: CDR1 SQVTM, CDR2 ANQGSEA. In DNA, the CDR3 is TGCAGCGTTGCTGGGGGGGTCTCAGGGGGCAGCTCCTACAATGAGCAGTTCTTC. Its translation is CSVAGGVSGGSSYNEQFF.

This clone was counted between two and nine times. This same CDR3 is encoded by further DNA sequences in the sample. The J gene is TRBJ2-5, the V gene TRBV18, with 9 nucleotides matching TRBD1. The ends lost 3 bases at V and 4 bases at J; junction bases unmatched: 6. This CDR3 has 15 amino acids. CDR1 KGHSH and CDR2 LQKENI come from the germline V gene. The CDR3 nucleotides are TGTGCCAGCTCACCCCCGGGACAGGGTGGAGAGACCCAGTACTTC. It specifies CASSPPGQGGETQYF.

The V gene is TRBV6-5, the J gene TRBJ2-2; 8 bases map to TRBD1. The CDR3 is made up of 13 amino acids. Germline lookup yields CDR1 MNHEY and CDR2 SVGAGI. The trim removed 5 bases at V and 9 bases at J, leaving 5 bases unmatched. CDR3 protein: CASSRRQGRELFF. DNA for the CDR3: TGTGCCAGCAGTAGGAGACAGGGGCGGGAGCTGTTTTTT.

This clone was counted a few times. This chain links TRBV12-2 with TRBJ1-5. TRBV12-2 represents a pseudogene. This CDR3 region has 8 residues. The CDR3 region is CASGDQHF. CDR3 coding DNA: TGTGCAAGTGGAGACCAGCATTTT.

The rearrangement uses TRBV29-1 and TRBJ2-1; the match to TRBD1 covers 9 bases. The CDR3 consists of 13 residues. With 6 bases clipped from V and 8 bases from J, the junction kept 8 bases outside the gene matches. The germline V gene encodes CDR1 SQVTM and CDR2 ANQGSEA. The CDR3 DNA follows: TGCAGCGTGCGGCCGGGACAGGGTGATGAGCAGTTCTTC. Encoded protein: CSVRPGQGDEQFF.

The chain has TRBV19 and TRBJ2-2; D is possibly TRBD1 (6 bases). V was pared by 9 bases and J by 8 bases, with 19 bases between. Germline assignment: CDR1 LNHDA and CDR2 SQIVND (reference sequence). The CDR3 is 14 residues long. The CDR3 reads CASRQESNGGELFF. Written as DNA, the CDR3 is TGTGCCAGCAGACAGGAGTCGAATGGGGGGGAGCTGTTTTTT.

The chain couples TRBV2 to TRBJ2-6; 9 positions agree with TRBD1. Germline-derived CDR1 and CDR2 are SNHLY and FYNNEI. V lost 4 bases, J lost 0 bases, and 4 bases stayed unmatched. The CDR3 contains 17 residues. CDR3 amino acids: CASSGDRVGSGANVLTF. CDR3 coding DNA: TGTGCCAGCAGTGGGGACAGGGTAGGCTCTGGGGCCAACGTCCTGACTTTC.

This rearrangement joins TRBV7-3 to TRBJ2-5; weak D call: TRBD2 (6 bases). V was clipped by 3 bases and J by 1 base, with 12 bases between them. This CDR3 comprises 15 residues. Germline V gene sequence: CDR1 SGHTA, CDR2 FQGTGA. Written as DNA, the CDR3 is TGTGCCAGCAGCTTTGTGGGGGGTCTCCAAGAGACCCAGTACTTC. It encodes CASSFVGGLQETQYF.

The chain employs TRBV27 and TRBJ2-7; TRBD1 aligns across 12 bases. The CDR3 contains 20 residues. Germline-derived CDR1 and CDR2 are MNHEY and SMNVEV (reference sequence). The junction had 22 bases not matched to a gene; V was cut back by 6 bases and J by 4 bases. This chain's CDR3 is CASSQSIRDRGLKERYEQYF. The CDR3 region has the DNA TGTGCCAGCAGCCAATCGATCCGGGACAGGGGGCTTAAGGAACGATACGAGCAGTACTTC.

The chain couples TRBV5-3 to TRBJ1-5; a possible D gene is TRBD1 (6 bases). Being an ORF, TRBV5-3 has a function that is uncertain. V was clipped by 1 base and J by 2 bases, with 13 bases between them. The CDR3 covers 16 residues. The DNA of the CDR3 is TGTGCCAGAAGCTTGAGGGCGGGGGCCGGCAATCAGCCCCAGCATTTT. This sequence encodes CARSLRAGAGNQPQHF.

In nucleotides, the CDR3 is TGCAGCGTGACGGGGGGAGGTCGAACCTACGAGCAGTACTTC. Its translation is CSVTGGGRTYEQYF. The gene calls are TRBV29-1 and TRBJ2-7; 7 bases fit TRBD2. CDR1 is SQVTM and CDR2 is ANQGSEA in the germline V gene. The ends lost 6 bases at V and 2 bases at J; junction bases unmatched: 10. The length of the CDR3 is 14 residues.

This clone was seen a few times. The chain couples TRBV14 to TRBJ2-5, with D maybe TRBD1 (6 bases). The CDR3 covers 15 residues. Germline CDR1 reads SGHDN; CDR2 reads FVKESK. Trimming shortened V by 6 bases and J by 3 bases, and 17 bases separated the two germline ends. This CDR3 reads CASSNRDSSEETQYF. CDR3 coding DNA: TGTGCCAGCAGTAACAGGGATTCCTCCGAAGAGACCCAGTACTTC.

This rearrangement joins TRBV7-9 to TRBJ2-5; weak D call: TRBD1 (6 bases). The CDR3 is 15 amino acids. Trimming shortened V by 5 bases and J by 2 bases, and 15 bases separated the two germline ends. The germline CDR1 and CDR2 sequences are SEHNR and FQNEAQ (reference sequence). CDR3 sequence reads: CASSTQGGEQETQYF. Written as DNA, the CDR3 is TGTGCCAGCAGCACACAGGGTGGAGAACAAGAGACCCAGTACTTC.

The genes are TRBV27 and TRBJ1-2; 10 nucleotides agree with TRBD1. The V gene end was trimmed by 2 bases and the J gene end by 2 bases; junction bases not matched to a gene: 2. CDR3 size: 15 residues. CDR1 and CDR2 (germline): MNHEY, SMNVEV (reference sequence). CDR3: CASSLGTGANYGYTF. CDR3 in DNA: TGTGCCAGCAGTTTAGGGACAGGGGCGAACTATGGCTACACCTTC.

The chain joins TRBV6-5 to TRBJ2-7; a possible D gene is TRBD1 (6 bases). Trimming cost V 5 bases and J 1 base, with 12 bases left between them. The CDR3 is 14 amino acids. The germline gives CDR1 MNHEY, CDR2 SVGAGI. This chain's CDR3 is CASSEGESSYEQYF. In DNA form, the CDR3 reads TGTGCCAGCAGTGAGGGGGAGTCTTCCTACGAGCAGTACTTC.

The chain couples TRBV18 to TRBJ2-7, with D possibly being TRBD2 (6 bases). In germline, CDR1 is KGHSH, CDR2 LQKENI. This CDR3 comprises 14 residues. The germline V and J ends were trimmed by 3 bases and 3 bases, with 12 bases remaining between them. CDR3 in amino acids: CASSPSGSHYEQYF. DNA of the CDR3: TGTGCCAGCTCACCTTCCGGGAGTCACTACGAGCAGTACTTC.

The chain employs TRBV18 and TRBJ2-7; 13 bases fit TRBD2. From germline, CDR1 is KGHSH and CDR2 LQKENI. V was clipped by 6 bases and J by 2 bases; unmatched bases: 4. The CDR3 has 15 amino acids. The chain's CDR3 is CASSELAGGPYEQYF. CDR3 coding DNA: TGTGCCAGCTCCGAACTAGCGGGAGGGCCCTACGAGCAGTACTTC.

The chain combines TRBV19 with TRBJ1-5; TRBD1 matches 7 bases. The CDR3 sequence is 13 residues long. Germline V gene data show CDR1 as LNHDA and CDR2 as SQIVND (reference sequence). V was clipped by 6 bases and J by 4 bases; unmatched bases: 3. The CDR3 loop is CASRGQLNQPQHF. The CDR3 DNA sequence: TGTGCCAGTAGGGGACAGTTAAATCAGCCCCAGCATTTT.

The chain employs TRBV2 and TRBJ2-5; tentative D call: TRBD1 (6 bases). Germline V gene sequence: CDR1 SNHLY, CDR2 FYNNEI. This CDR3 comprises 14 residues. V lost 10 bases and J lost 1, with 16 bases in between. The CDR3 loop reads CAISSGAFQETQYF. CDR3 in DNA: TGTGCCATTTCATCAGGGGCCTTCCAAGAGACCCAGTACTTC.

This clone was observed once. The chain links TRBV7-3 to TRBJ2-3; a possible D gene is TRBD1 (6 bases). The CDR3 is made up of 15 amino acids. Germline V CDR1 and CDR2: SGHTA, FQGTGA. Trimming shortened V by 3 bases and J by 2 bases, and 12 bases separated the two germline ends. This CDR3 reads CASSFSGTYTDTQYF. As DNA, the CDR3 is TGTGCCAGCAGCTTCTCCGGGACATACACAGATACGCAGTATTTT. Drawing the rest from reference TRBV7-3 and TRBJ2-3, the complete variable domain is GAGVSQTPSNKVTEKGKYVELRCDPISGHTALYWYRQSLGQGPEFLIYFQGTGAADDSGLPNDRFFAVRPEGSVSTLKIQRTERGDSAVYLCASSFSGTYTDTQYFGPGTRLTVL.

The J gene is TRBJ1-2, the V gene TRBV6-5; D gene unclear. In germline, CDR1 is MNHEY, CDR2 SVGAGI. The CDR3 totals 15 residues. Between the trimmed V and J ends, which lost 4 bases and 3 bases, there was a span of 15 bases. The CDR3 protein is CASSSLRLTHYGYTF. DNA for the CDR3: TGTGCCAGCAGTTCCCTCAGGTTAACTCACTATGGCTACACCTTC.

The V gene is TRBV6-5, the J gene TRBJ2-5, with a possible D match to TRBD2 (6 bases). Per germline, CDR1 MNHEY and CDR2 SVGAGI. The CDR3 length is 15 residues. The V end lost 0 bases, the J end lost 2 bases, and 10 bases lay between the germline ends. CDR3 protein: CASSYSSGGQETQYF. In nucleotides, the CDR3 is TGTGCCAGCAGTTACTCCAGCGGAGGGCAAGAGACCCAGTACTTC.

The CDR3 reads CASSLFPQIAGGWNTQYF. The DNA of the CDR3 is TGTGCCAGCAGCTTATTCCCCCAAATAGCGGGAGGATGGAATACGCAGTATTTT. The chain recombines TRBV7-6 with TRBJ2-3; 10 bases match TRBD2. V was clipped by 2 bases and J by 7 bases; unmatched bases: 15. The CDR3 length is 18 residues. CDR1 and CDR2 from the germline V gene are SGHVS and FNYEAQ.

V is TRBV30 and J is TRBJ2-1; TRBD2 agrees at 7 bases. Germline CDR1 is GTSNPN and CDR2 is SVGIG (reference sequence). With 6 bases clipped from V and 4 bases from J, the junction kept 9 bases outside the gene matches. The CDR3 is 14 amino acids. This CDR3 reads CACHWGGEYNEQFF. Written as DNA, the CDR3 is TGTGCCTGCCACTGGGGGGGAGAGTACAATGAGCAGTTCTTC.